The sequence of this T cell receptor beta chain was determined in a study of T-cell memory formation after mild COVID-19. This clonotype was picked up many times. As yet, its antigen is unknown. MiXCR, applied by TCRdb to the 5' RACE reads, yields one record per CDR3 protein. Of over 150,000 distinct CDR3 sequences in the sample, 10% to 15% were seen once. Findings and limits, study-wide: Of the contracting clones, CD4+ ones lay mainly in CM and EM, and CD8+ ones in EMRA.

Trimming took 0 bases from V and 1 from J, leaving 4 bases between them. CDR3 length: 13 amino acids. Germline V gene lookup returns CDR1 SGHRS and CDR2 YFSETQ. The TCR originated in a man between 18 and 29 years old who had mild COVID-19 (a few samples of this study predate the infection). Cell type and time point are not known. The chain uses TRBV5-1 and TRBJ1-1; D remains ambiguous. Material: PBMCs or a T cell subset sorted from them (not recorded which). Written as DNA, the CDR3 is TGCGCCAGCAGCTTGGAACAGAACACTGAAGCTTTCTTT. It translates to CASSLEQNTEAFF.